This T cell receptor beta chain is from a study of OX40 agonist ivuxolimab in advanced cancers. About the research overall: Partial responses were achieved by three patients, of whom one had hepatocellular carcinoma and two had cutaneous melanoma.

CDR3 size: 16 residues. V shed 2 bases and J shed 5 bases, with 18 bases lying between them. In germline, CDR1 is MNHNS, CDR2 SASEGT. Whole-study findings and limits: Averaged across samples, CD8+ T cells carried more expanded clones than CD4+ did.

Some clones are missing from TCRdb's copy, which holds only in-frame ones; the method was immunoSEQ multiplex PCR. The data show about 35,000 clones, around 73% seen once. Details on this clone: As yet, its antigen is unknown.

The sequence derives from an adult with an advanced solid tumor such as melanoma, head and neck, liver or kidney cancer. Source: CD4+ or CD8+ T cells sorted from blood, taken in a trial of the OX40 agonist ivuxolimab. V is TRBV6-1 and J is TRBJ2-5; D perhaps matches TRBD2 (5 bases). Here the CDR3 reads CASSERGVGVGETQYF. CDR3 nucleotide sequence: TGTGCCAGCAGTGAACGGGGTGTTGGGGTAGGGGAGACCCAGTACTTC.